This record concerns one TCR beta chain sequence. What it binds is not known. The study enrolled patients aged 18 to 65 with newly diagnosed hyperthyroidism of under 2 months' duration. Clinical symptoms, serum thyroxine and TRAb, thyroid ultrasound and orbital computed tomography were used for the diagnoses. RNA transcripts were the template for amplifying TCR beta CDR3 regions. First-round RT-PCR of the TCR CDR3 relied on the HTBI primer set. TCRdb processed the multiplex PCR reads anew with MiXCR; each CDR3 protein has one entry. The sample shows around 690,000 distinct CDR3 sequences, around a sixth of them seen only once. This entry belongs to a study of T cells in Graves' hyperthyroidism and ophthalmopathy. Study-wide results and limits: Blood held most thyroid clonotypes expanded above 0.001 frequency. Model output signaled ophthalmopathy a median around 5.9 months ahead of onset.

Trimming removed 5 bases from V and 8 bases from J; junction bases left unmatched: 8. Germline CDR1 and CDR2: SGHAT and FQNNGV. The CDR3 spans 16 residues. The rearrangement uses TRBV11-2 and TRBJ2-1, with 14 bases identical to TRBD2. This TCR was recovered from a man aged 50 to 59 with Graves' hyperthyroidism. The sample consisted of blood. CDR3: CASSQGLAGARDEQFF. DNA for the CDR3: TGTGCCAGCAGCCAGGGACTAGCGGGAGCTAGGGATGAGCAGTTCTTC.